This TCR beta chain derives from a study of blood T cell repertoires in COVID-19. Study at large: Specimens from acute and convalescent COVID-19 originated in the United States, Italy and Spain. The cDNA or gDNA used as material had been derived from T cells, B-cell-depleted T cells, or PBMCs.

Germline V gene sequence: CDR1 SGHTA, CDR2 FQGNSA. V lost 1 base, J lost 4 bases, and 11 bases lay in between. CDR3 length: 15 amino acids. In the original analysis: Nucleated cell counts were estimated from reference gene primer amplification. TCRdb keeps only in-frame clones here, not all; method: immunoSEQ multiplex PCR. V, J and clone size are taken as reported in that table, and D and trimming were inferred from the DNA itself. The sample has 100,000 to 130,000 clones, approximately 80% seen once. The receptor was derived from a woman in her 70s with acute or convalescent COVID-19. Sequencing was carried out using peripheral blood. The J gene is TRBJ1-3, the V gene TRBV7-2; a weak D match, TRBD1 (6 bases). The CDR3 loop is CASSLEQGNGNTIYF. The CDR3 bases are TGTGCCAGCAGCTTAGAGCAGGGGAACGGAAACACCATATATTTT.